This T cell receptor beta chain derives from a study of T cell responses to AZD1222 COVID-19 vaccine. The assay was immunoSEQ multiplex PCR, and TCRdb's table has in-frame clones only and misses some. The repertoire includes fewer than 200,000 clones, about 90% of them detected once, and about 6% sits in the top ten. The V end lost 3 bases, the J end lost 2 bases, and 13 bases lay between the germline ends. The CDR3 loop spans 15 amino acids. Per the germline V gene, CDR1 is LGHDT and CDR2 is YNNKEL (reference sequence). The sequenced sample was peripheral blood, obtained on day 0 of AZD1222 vaccination. V is TRBV3-1 (or the pseudogene TRBV3-2) and J is TRBJ1-2; D remains ambiguous. The receptor was derived from an adult in good health. This CDR3 is CASSHGRVGNYGYTF. The CDR3 DNA follows: TGTGCCAGCAGCCATGGAAGGGTAGGGAACTATGGCTACACCTTC.